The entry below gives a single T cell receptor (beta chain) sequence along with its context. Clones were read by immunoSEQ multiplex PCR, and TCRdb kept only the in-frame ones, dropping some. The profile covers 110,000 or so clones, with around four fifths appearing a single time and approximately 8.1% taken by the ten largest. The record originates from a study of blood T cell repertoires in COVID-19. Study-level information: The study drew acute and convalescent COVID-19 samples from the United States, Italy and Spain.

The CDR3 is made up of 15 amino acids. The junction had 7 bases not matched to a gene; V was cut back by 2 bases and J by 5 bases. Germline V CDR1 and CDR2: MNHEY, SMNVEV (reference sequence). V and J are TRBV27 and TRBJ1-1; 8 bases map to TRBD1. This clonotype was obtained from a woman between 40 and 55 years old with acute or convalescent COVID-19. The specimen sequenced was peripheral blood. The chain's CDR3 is CASSLQGNRGTEAFF. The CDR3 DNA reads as TGTGCCAGCAGTTTACAGGGCAACAGGGGGACTGAAGCTTTCTTT.